This TCR beta chain was recorded in a study of blood T cell repertoires in COVID-19. Germline CDR1 and CDR2: SEHNR and FQNEAQ (reference sequence). Germline trimming cut 0 bases from V and 7 bases from J; bases unmatched to any gene: 4. This CDR3 region has 14 residues. Repertoires were generated with immunoSEQ multiplex PCR, while TCRdb's copy carries only in-frame clones and drops some. The sample has a few hundred thousand clones, 80% seen once; the top ten hold 6.5% to 9%. This TCR derives from a woman in her thirties or forties with acute COVID-19. This chain connects TRBV7-9 to TRBJ1-2; 8 bases are a match to TRBD1. Sequencing was carried out using PBMCs or T cells enriched from blood (not recorded which). The CDR3 region is CASSLAQGAGGYTF. CDR3 bases: TGTGCCAGCAGCTTAGCGCAGGGGGCCGGTGGCTACACCTTC.